This T cell receptor beta chain was identified in a study of human T cells and chemical hapten exposure. Each CDR3 protein gets one entry after TCRdb re-called the RACE reads with MiXCR. Among some 96,000 distinct CDR3 sequences, roughly 27% were seen once, and the ten largest hold around a tenth. Time point denoted: patch test 3, about 24 weeks after DPC sensitization. Treatment noted: therapeutic diphenylcyclopropenone sensitization with weekly scalp DPC. This clonotype was seen only a few times. The CDR3 contains 15 residues. CDR1 is LGHDT and CDR2 is YNNKEL in the germline V gene (reference sequence). V gave up 1 base and J gave up 5 bases, with 9 bases separating them.

The TCR comes from a man aged 35 to 55 with alopecia areata. Some clones in this sample may be carry-over from other donors' samples. The sample here was whole blood, taken in connection with sensitization to the hapten diphenylcyclopropenone (DPC). The V gene is TRBV3-1, the J gene TRBJ1-6; D remains unclear. DNA for the CDR3: TGTGCCAGCAGCCAAGGGGTCAGAAATAATTCACCCCTCCACTTT. Its protein is CASSQGVRNNSPLHF.